The 6 T cell receptor beta chains given below trace back to one sample, sequenced in a study of blood T cells in healthy people across ages. Using a J-beta primer mix together with a sample-barcoded 5' primer, a second PCR was run for about 6 to 11 cycles. TCRdb analysed the 5' RACE reads with MiXCR anew, one entry per CDR3 protein. The table lists roughly 500,000 distinct CDR3 sequences, 25% to 30% of them singletons. The sample consisted of blood. The receptors shown here come from a woman aged 70 to 79 in good health.

The V gene is TRBV6-5, the J gene TRBJ1-2; D may be TRBD1 (5 bases). There are 14 residues in the CDR3. The germline CDR1 and CDR2 sequences are MNHEY and SVGAGI. The V gene lost 6 bases and the J gene lost 1 base, with 12 bases spanning the gap. As DNA, the CDR3 is TGTGCCAGCAGGACCGGGACGCTTAACTATGGCTACACCTTC. Encoded protein: CASRTGTLNYGYTF.

This clonotype was seen more than once but under ten times. This chain links TRBV12-3 or TRBV12-4 with TRBJ1-4; D perhaps matches TRBD1 (6 bases). CDR3 size: 14 residues. The ends were cut back, 2 bases at V and 8 bases at J, with 12 bases in the middle. The CDR3 DNA reads TGTGCCAGCAGTTTAAGGGGGGAAGAGGAAAAACTGTTTTTT. Translated: CASSLRGEEEKLFF.

The genes are TRBV7-9 and TRBJ2-1; D gene unclear. TRBJ2-7 explains the end of the DNA better; the J call may be wrong. The germline CDR1 and CDR2 sequences are SEHNR and FQNEAQ (reference sequence). The CDR3 totals 14 residues. CDR3 loop: CASSLNSFSYEQYF. CDR3 DNA sequence: TGTGCCAGCAGCTTAAACTCCTTCTCCTACGAGCAGTACTTC.

The V and J genes are TRBV4-1 and TRBJ2-1; no clear D. This CDR3 is 14 amino acids long. V was cut by 0 bases and J by 5 bases, with 8 bases left in between. CDR1 and CDR2 from the germline V gene are MGHRA and YSYEKL. The CDR3 spells CASSQDQINNEQFF. In nucleotides, the CDR3 is TGCGCCAGCAGCCAAGATCAGATTAACAATGAGCAGTTCTTC.

The table lists this clonotype with a few counts. This chain connects TRBV7-9 to TRBJ1-3; 7 positions agree with TRBD1. The CDR3 spans 18 residues. V lost 5 bases, J lost 2 bases, and 15 bases stayed unmatched. Germline CDR1 SEHNR, CDR2 FQNEAQ (reference sequence). The CDR3 coding sequence is TGTGCCAGCAGCGCATGGGACAGAACGGCACTAGCTGGAAACACCATATATTTT. As protein: CASSAWDRTALAGNTIYF.

This chain links TRBV6-2 or TRBV6-3 with TRBJ2-3; tentative D call: TRBD1 (6 bases). Trimming took 5 bases from V and 10 from J, leaving 19 bases between them. Looked up from germline, CDR1 is MNHEY and CDR2 is SVGEGT. The CDR3 runs 14 residues. The chain's CDR3 is CASSPDGAAGAQYF. The CDR3 DNA is TGTGCCAGCAGTCCGGACGGAGCGGCAGGGGCGCAGTATTTT.